The text below deals with one TCR beta chain. Its antigen is unknown. The entry originates in a study of monozygotic twins with inflammatory bowel disease (dated by TCRdb to between 2018 and 2020). Background on the whole study: The complete study included around 30 monozygotic twin pairs: 19 IBD-discordant Danish pairs and nine German pairs, of which four were IBD-concordant and five were IBD-discordant. Each individual had, on average, about 151 000 unique TCRalpha sequences and 181 000 unique TCRbeta sequences available for analysis. The search for disease-associated traits relied mainly on comparing IBD patients with their genetically identical healthy co-twins within discordant pairs. Broader findings and caveats from the paper: No single strong signal or clonotype linked to IBD turned up in the results, so the idea that one exists was not supported. Because patients were on differing immunosuppressive treatments, the repertoires may have picked up extra background noise and inter-individual variability. Fewer clonotypes were shared with other individuals by IBD patients than by healthy twins, most markedly in patients showing signs of disease activity. The analysis was unable to tell apart different T cell subtypes. Measured by the inverse Simpson index, TCRbeta repertoire diversity was lower in IBD patients than in their healthy co-twins. No difference in repertoire similarity was observed between concordant and discordant twins, possibly owing to limited statistical power.

The CDR3, from cysteine to phenylalanine, totals 14 residues. The nucleotide record is missing. Looking up the germline V gene yields CDR1 SGHTA and CDR2 FQGNSA. From each donor, a roughly 2.5 ml peripheral blood sample was collected into PAXgene tubes and stored at -80 degrees C. Without T cell sorting, total RNA was isolated from whole blood using the PAXgene blood miRNA kit on an automated QIAcube. Peripheral blood from monozygotic twin pairs concordant or discordant for inflammatory bowel disease was subjected to deep TCRalpha and TCRbeta repertoire profiling with unique molecular barcoding. Smoking habits were recorded for all twin pairs, and each individual was classified as a current, former or never smoker. To prepare the library, 5' RACE was applied. For each TCR library, 3,500 to 4,000 ng of total RNA was used. For each sample, cDNA synthesis with SMARTScribe reverse transcriptase was split into eight separate reactions. During cDNA synthesis, unique molecular identifiers containing a 6-nucleotide sample barcode were introduced by template switching. TCRalpha and TCRbeta cDNA was amplified by two nested PCRs of 16 and 9 cycles, with bead purification after each PCR. Before amplification, the cDNA was treated with uracil DNA-glycosylase and purified using the QIAquick PCR purification kit. The second PCR added Illumina TruSeq-compatible adapters along with sample-specific barcodes. Library quality and concentration were assessed using TapeStation and Qubit, and about 5 ng of each library was pooled. Sequencing of pooled libraries was carried out on an Illumina HiSeq2500 single-index Rapid Run using 2 x 100 bp reads and custom sequencing primers. As for the original processing: PCR and sequencing errors were corrected by UMI-based consensus assembly using MiGEC version 1.2.6. MiXCR version 2.1.1 handled V(D)J alignment, clonotype assembly and CDR3 extraction. To normalise gene usage, clonotype sharing and MAIT/NKT TCR abundance, the analysis used the top 1000, 10 000 and 20 000 clonotypes per sample. After downsampling to 27 000 UMIs, diversity was calculated as the inverse Simpson index using the vegan R package. Statistical testing used paired Mann-Whitney U tests on the discordant twin pairs and applied Benjamini-Hochberg correction for multiple testing. TCRdb reprocessed the reads and lists each CDR3 protein sequence as a single entry, with no DNA. The V and J calls, along with clone size, are taken from TCRdb and not from the paper's own processing. The sample's own table lists roughly 200,000 distinct CDR3 sequences. The ten largest account for less than 2% of the sample.

The sequence is built from TRBV7-2 and TRBJ1-6; the D call of TRBD1 rests on TCRdb alone, since no DNA is present to check it. The sample consisted of blood. The clonotype comes from a human donor with ulcerative colitis or Crohn's disease, or a healthy co-twin of an affected twin (not recorded which). The CDR3 corresponds to CASSLGVVASPLHF.